This TCR beta chain was documented in a study of CD8+CD57+ T cells in acquired aplastic anemia. About the study: DNA from sorted CD4+ and CD8+ cells averaged roughly 3.2 ug.

Per the germline V gene, CDR1 is SQVTM and CDR2 is ANQGSEA. The CDR3 length is 15 residues. Trimming cost V 6 bases and J 6 bases; bases outside gene matches: 16. This clonotype was detected a few times. Sequencing was done on patients that had shown CD8+CD57+ cell expansion by flow cytometry. Profiling that covered TCR beta VDJ and CDR3 relied on genomic DNA as its template. TCRdb ran MiXCR on the reads and lists one entry per CDR3 protein. Among approximately 200,000 distinct CDR3 sequences listed, about half were seen once. The chain employs TRBV29-1 and TRBJ2-7, with 8 nucleotides matching TRBD1. Sequencing was performed on sorted CD4+, CD8+, or CD8+CD57+ T cells (not recorded which) from PBMCs. The receptor comes from a human donor with aplastic anemia. Here the CDR3 reads CSVASRAGTGFEQYF. The CDR3 bases are TGCAGCGTCGCATCAAGGGCCGGGACAGGCTTCGAGCAGTACTTC.